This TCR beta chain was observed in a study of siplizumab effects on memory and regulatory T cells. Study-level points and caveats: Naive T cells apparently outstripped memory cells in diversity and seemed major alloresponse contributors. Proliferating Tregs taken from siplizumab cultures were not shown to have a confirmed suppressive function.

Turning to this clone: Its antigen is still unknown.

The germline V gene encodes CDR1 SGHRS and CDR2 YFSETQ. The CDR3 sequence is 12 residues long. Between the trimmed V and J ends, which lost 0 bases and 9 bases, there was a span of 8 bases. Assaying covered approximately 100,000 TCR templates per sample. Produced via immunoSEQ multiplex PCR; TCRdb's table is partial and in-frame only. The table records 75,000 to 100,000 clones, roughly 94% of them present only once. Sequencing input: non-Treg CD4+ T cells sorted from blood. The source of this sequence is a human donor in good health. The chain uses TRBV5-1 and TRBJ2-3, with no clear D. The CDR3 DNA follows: TGCGCCAGCAGCTTGGAGCTGGGGACGCAGTATTTT. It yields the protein CASSLELGTQYF.